Below are 26 T cell receptor beta chains sequenced from a single sample in a study of blood T cell repertoires in COVID-19. Sequencing was performed with immunoSEQ multiplex PCR; in TCRdb, only in-frame clones are kept and a portion is missing. Counted here are fewer than 700,000 clones, roughly 89% occurring once; the ten biggest clones make up 7.5% to 9.5%. Source material: peripheral blood. The source of these receptors is a woman aged 45-65 years with COVID-19, enrolled during active disease.

The rearrangement joins TRBV5-4 to TRBJ2-5; TRBD1 is a possible D gene (6 bases). The CDR3 length is 12 residues. Germline assignment: CDR1 SGHNT and CDR2 YYREEE (reference sequence). Trimming removed 4 bases from V and 5 bases from J, with 9 bases in between. CDR3 sequence (DNA): TGTGCCAGCAGCCAGGGGAAGGAGACCCAGTACTTC. This gives the protein CASSQGKETQYF.

CDR3 sequence reads: CASSLNFGQQYGYTF. As DNA, the CDR3 is TGTGCCAGCAGCTTAAACTTTGGGCAGCAGTATGGCTACACCTTC. This chain connects TRBV7-2 to TRBJ1-2; the D is unclear. The CDR3 consists of 15 residues. Trimming pared 2 bases from V and 5 bases from J, leaving 15 bases between. Germline CDR1 reads SGHTA; CDR2 reads FQGNSA.

V is TRBV27 and J is TRBJ2-3; 11 bases agree with TRBD2. The CDR3 loop spans 16 amino acids. V dropped 2 bases and J dropped 1; count of bases not matched to a gene: 2. Per the germline V gene, CDR1 is MNHEY and CDR2 is SMNVEV (reference sequence). CDR3 protein: CASSLTLAGGTDTQYF. In DNA form, the CDR3 reads TGTGCCAGCAGTTTAACACTAGCGGGGGGCACAGATACGCAGTATTTT.

The rearrangement links TRBV5-6 to TRBJ2-7; 10 bases align to TRBD1. Germline-derived CDR1 and CDR2 are SGHDT and YYEEEE. The CDR3 is made up of 14 amino acids. Germline trimming cut 3 bases from V and 5 bases from J; bases unmatched to any gene: 5. Here the CDR3 reads CASSYLGTGDEQYF. The DNA for the CDR3 is TGTGCCAGCAGCTATCTGGGGACAGGGGACGAGCAGTACTTC. The full variable domain, in which reference TRBV5-6 and TRBJ2-7 provide the parts outside the CDR3, is DAGVTQSPTHLIKTRGQQVTLRCSPKSGHDTVSWYQQALGQGPQFIFQYYEEEERQRGNFPDRFSGHQFPNYSSELNVNALLLGDSALYLCASSYLGTGDEQYFGPGTRLTVT.

The chain has TRBV9 and TRBJ2-7; possible D gene TRBD1, 6 bases. Germline CDR1 SGDLS, CDR2 YYNGEE. There are 16 residues in the CDR3. With 0 bases removed from V and 2 bases from J, the gap between germline ends came to 15 bases. CDR3 coding DNA: TGTGCCAGCAGCGTAGTTTACAGGGTATCTACCTACGAGCAGTACTTC. Its protein product is CASSVVYRVSTYEQYF.

The chain joins TRBV27 to TRBJ1-2; weak D call: TRBD1 (5 bases). Between the trimmed V and J ends, which lost 7 bases and 2 bases, there was a span of 11 bases. Germline lookup yields CDR1 MNHEY and CDR2 SMNVEV (reference sequence). The CDR3 loop spans 13 amino acids. The CDR3 loop is CASKETENYGYTF. CDR3 coding DNA: TGTGCCAGCAAAGAGACAGAGAACTATGGCTACACCTTC.

V gene TRBV5-4 combines with J gene TRBJ2-1; the match to TRBD1 covers 10 bases. The CDR3 spans 14 residues. V lost 4 bases, J lost 6 bases, and 4 bases stayed unmatched. The germline V gene encodes CDR1 SGHNT and CDR2 YYREEE (reference sequence). CDR3 sequence: CASSGDRGLNEQFF. The CDR3 coding sequence is TGTGCCAGCAGCGGCGACAGGGGGCTCAATGAGCAGTTCTTC.

This rearrangement joins TRBV11-1 to TRBJ1-1, with 8 bases aligning to TRBD1. V gave up 3 bases and J gave up 5 bases; unmatched junction bases: 8. CDR1 is SGHAT and CDR2 is FQDESV in the germline V gene (reference sequence). CDR3 size: 15 residues. The CDR3 reads CASSFFPQGATEAFF. CDR3 bases: TGTGCCAGCAGCTTCTTTCCCCAGGGGGCGACTGAAGCTTTCTTT.

The sample holds one count of this clone. The chain recombines TRBV5-4 with TRBJ1-2; D is uncertain. The germline V gene encodes CDR1 SGHNT and CDR2 YYREEE (reference sequence). The CDR3 covers 15 residues. V gave up 5 bases and J gave up 0 bases, with 14 bases separating them. The CDR3 nucleotides read TGTGCCAGCAGTCAGCCTGGGGAGGCTAACTATGGCTACACCTTC. As protein: CASSQPGEANYGYTF.

This clone was picked up one time. The CDR3 sequence: CASSEALSGGWPQHF. In DNA form, the CDR3 reads TGTGCCAGCAGTGAAGCGCTTTCGGGGGGGTGGCCCCAGCATTTT. This sequence joins TRBV2 and TRBJ1-5; D might be TRBD1 (5 bases). The CDR3 length is 15 residues. Germline lookup yields CDR1 SNHLY and CDR2 FYNNEI. The V end was cut by 0 bases, the J end by 9 bases, with 15 bases between. The full variable domain, in which reference TRBV2 and TRBJ1-5 provide the parts outside the CDR3, is EPEVTQTPSHQVTQMGQEVILRCVPISNHLYFYWYRQILGQKVEFLVSFYNNEISEKSEIFDDQFSVERPDGSNFTLKIRSTKLEDSAMYFCASSEALSGGWPQHFGDGTRLSIL.

V and J are TRBV5-5 and TRBJ2-3; TRBD2 aligns across 8 bases. The V gene end was trimmed by 0 bases and the J gene end by 3 bases; junction bases not matched to a gene: 3. The CDR3 extends over 15 amino acids. Germline-derived CDR1 and CDR2 are SGHKS and YYEKEE (reference sequence). CDR3 sequence: CASSLAVAGTDTQYF. Written as DNA, the CDR3 is TGTGCCAGCAGCTTGGCGGTAGCGGGAACAGATACGCAGTATTTT. Full variable domain (remainder filled in from reference TRBV5-5 and TRBJ2-3): DAGVTQSPTHLIKTRGQQVTLRCSPISGHKSVSWYQQVLGQGPQFIFQYYEKEERGRGNFPDRFSARQFPNYSSELNVNALLLGDSALYLCASSLAVAGTDTQYFGPGTRLTVL.

The sample holds a few counts of this clone. The chain combines TRBV27 with TRBJ2-1; 12 bases map to TRBD2. CDR1 MNHEY and CDR2 SMNVEV come from the germline V gene (reference sequence). There are 15 residues in the CDR3. V shed 6 bases, J shed 8 bases, and the junction held 8 bases outside the gene matches. CDR3 DNA sequence: TGTGCCAGCAGCCGACTAGCGGGGGTGACCTATGAGCAGTTCTTC. This codes for CASSRLAGVTYEQFF.

The chain carries TRBV7-9 and TRBJ2-3; D might be TRBD1 (6 bases). Trimming removed 2 bases from V and 4 bases from J, with 19 bases in between. Looked up from germline, CDR1 is SEHNR and CDR2 is FQNEAQ (reference sequence). CDR3 length equals 17 residues. The CDR3 DNA follows: TGTGCCAGCAGCTTATTTTCAGGGGCCAACGGGGCAGATACGCAGTATTTT. It is translated as CASSLFSGANGADTQYF.

DNA for the CDR3: TGCGCCAGCAGCTTGGCGGGGGGCCTAGCGGGGGACAATGAGCAGTTCTTC. This translates into CASSLAGGLAGDNEQFF. The J gene is TRBJ2-1, the V gene TRBV5-1; 10 positions agree with TRBD2. V lost 0 bases, J lost 5 bases, and 8 bases stayed unmatched. The CDR3 is 17 amino acids. Germline CDR1 reads SGHRS; CDR2 reads YFSETQ.

The chain has TRBV6-5 and TRBJ1-6; no firm D call. V lost 7 bases, J lost 0 bases, and 7 bases lay in between. The CDR3 spans 14 residues. The germline V gene has CDR1 MNHEY and CDR2 SVGAGI. CDR3 loop: CASKRSSYNSPLHF. CDR3 nucleotide sequence: TGTGCCAGCAAGAGGAGCTCCTATAATTCACCCCTCCACTTT.

The CDR3 region has the DNA TGCGCCAGCAGCTTGGTTACAGGGGTAAATGGCTACACCTTC. Translation gives CASSLVTGVNGYTF. The V gene is TRBV5-1, the J gene TRBJ1-2; 7 nucleotides line up with TRBD1. Germline V lookup: CDR1 SGHRS, CDR2 YFSETQ. V was clipped by 0 bases and J by 6 bases; unmatched bases: 5. This CDR3 is built from 14 residues.

The rearrangement uses TRBV7-6 and TRBJ2-2; maybe TRBD2 (6 bases). Between the trimmed V and J ends, which lost 3 bases and 4 bases, there was a span of 15 bases. This CDR3 is 16 amino acids long. Germline CDR1 is SGHVS and CDR2 is FNYEAQ. CDR3 DNA sequence: TGTGCCAGCAGCTTTGGCGGGGAGGCGTTCACCGGGGAGCTGTTTTTT. Encoded protein: CASSFGGEAFTGELFF.

This clone was counted a few times. Written as DNA, the CDR3 is TGTGCCAGTAGTATCGGGGCTGGGGCCAACGTCCTGACTTTC. Amino acids: CASSIGAGANVLTF. V and J are TRBV19 and TRBJ2-6; D is perhaps TRBD2 (5 bases). Germline lookup yields CDR1 LNHDA and CDR2 SQIVND (reference sequence). The CDR3 extends over 14 amino acids. The V gene lost 3 bases and the J gene lost 2 bases, with 5 bases spanning the gap.

The chain joins TRBV3-1 (or the pseudogene TRBV3-2) to TRBJ2-1; 7 positions match TRBD2. Germline CDR1 is LGHDT and CDR2 is YNNKEL (reference sequence). V shed 2 bases and J 4 bases; nucleotides not matched to a gene: 5. The CDR3 sequence is 15 residues long. The CDR3 coding sequence is TGTGCCAGCAGCCAATTTGCGGGGGAGTACAATGAGCAGTTCTTC. Translation: CASSQFAGEYNEQFF.

V gene TRBV9 combines with J gene TRBJ1-1; D might be TRBD1 (5 bases). The CDR3 spans 12 residues. With 8 bases removed from V and 4 bases from J, the gap between germline ends came to 12 bases. Germline loops: CDR1 SGDLS, CDR2 YYNGEE. The CDR3 here is CASQGLLTEAFF. The CDR3 coding sequence is TGTGCCAGTCAGGGTTTGCTCACTGAAGCTTTCTTT.

The chain links TRBV11-3 to TRBJ2-3; TRBD2 aligns across 8 bases. Germline V lookup: CDR1 SGHNT, CDR2 YENEEA. The CDR3 consists of 16 residues. J gave up 5 bases and V 5 bases, and 12 bases lay outside the gene matches. In nucleotides, the CDR3 is TGTGCCAGCAGCCCGGGGGGGCCCGGAGGAGTAGATACGCAGTATTTT. Translation gives CASSPGGPGGVDTQYF.

The chain recombines TRBV5-1 with TRBJ1-2, with 8 bases that match TRBD1. Losses at the gene ends were 6 bases for V and 2 bases for J; bases not matched to a gene: 6. This CDR3 contains 14 residues. Germline loops: CDR1 SGHRS, CDR2 YFSETQ. CDR3 DNA: TGCGCCAGCACCATACGGACAGGGAACTATGGCTACACCTTC. This translates into CASTIRTGNYGYTF.

This chain links TRBV23-1 with TRBJ1-2, with 11 bases matching TRBD1. TRBV23-1 is flagged as an ORF with uncertain function. The CDR3 consists of 13 residues. Unmatched junction bases numbered 4, after V lost 4 bases and J lost 9 bases. This CDR3 is CASSPGTGGSYTF. The CDR3 nucleotides are TGCGCCAGCAGTCCTGGGACAGGGGGGAGCTACACCTTC.

The chain joins TRBV7-3 to TRBJ2-2, with 10 bases lining up with TRBD2. The CDR3 is 19 amino acids. After removal of 1 base from V and 0 bases from J, the junction contained 8 bases not matched to a gene. The germline V gene has CDR1 SGHTA and CDR2 FQGTGA. The CDR3: CASSLRALAGGPNTGELFF. The CDR3 nucleotides read TGTGCCAGCAGCTTAAGAGCCTTAGCGGGGGGCCCGAACACCGGGGAGCTGTTTTTT.

The chain joins TRBV24-1 to TRBJ1-2; TRBD1 is a possible D gene (6 bases). V was shortened by 3 bases and J by 8 bases, with 15 bases between the two germline ends. Germline V lookup: CDR1 KGHDR, CDR2 SFDVKD. The CDR3 is 14 residues long. As DNA, the CDR3 is TGTGCCACCAGTGATAGGACAGCGCTTAGGGGCTACACCTTC. It is translated as CATSDRTALRGYTF.

J is TRBJ2-3 and V is TRBV7-3; 7 bases map to TRBD2. There are 11 residues in the CDR3. Trimming removed 5 bases from V and 9 bases from J; junction bases left unmatched: 2. Germline-derived CDR1 and CDR2 are SGHTA and FQGTGA. CDR3 sequence reads: CASSPGGTQYF. The CDR3 DNA reads TGTGCCAGCAGCCCGGGAGGAACGCAGTATTTT.